The clone carrying this T cell receptor beta chain occurred once. The antigen remains unidentified. This sample was included in a study of shared clonotypes between healthy human individuals. Study results and limitations: Larger estimated richness was generally recorded for naive subsets relative to memory subsets.

Data came from immunoSEQ multiplex PCR; TCRdb stores just in-frame clones and leaves some out. The repertoire holds fewer than 1.8 million clones, with around 98.5% as singletons. The CDR3 spans 14 residues. Germline assignment: CDR1 MNHEY and CDR2 SVGAGI. Trimming took off 8 bases at V and 0 bases at J, with 11 bases between the two ends. The receptor was derived from a man under 40 in good health. The sample comprised naive CD4+ T cells sorted from blood. The subset here: CD45RA+ positively selected. The chain combines TRBV6-5 with TRBJ1-3; D unclear. DNA of the CDR3: TGTGCCAGCTCCCCGCAGGCCTCTGGAAACACCATATATTTT. It specifies CASSPQASGNTIYF.